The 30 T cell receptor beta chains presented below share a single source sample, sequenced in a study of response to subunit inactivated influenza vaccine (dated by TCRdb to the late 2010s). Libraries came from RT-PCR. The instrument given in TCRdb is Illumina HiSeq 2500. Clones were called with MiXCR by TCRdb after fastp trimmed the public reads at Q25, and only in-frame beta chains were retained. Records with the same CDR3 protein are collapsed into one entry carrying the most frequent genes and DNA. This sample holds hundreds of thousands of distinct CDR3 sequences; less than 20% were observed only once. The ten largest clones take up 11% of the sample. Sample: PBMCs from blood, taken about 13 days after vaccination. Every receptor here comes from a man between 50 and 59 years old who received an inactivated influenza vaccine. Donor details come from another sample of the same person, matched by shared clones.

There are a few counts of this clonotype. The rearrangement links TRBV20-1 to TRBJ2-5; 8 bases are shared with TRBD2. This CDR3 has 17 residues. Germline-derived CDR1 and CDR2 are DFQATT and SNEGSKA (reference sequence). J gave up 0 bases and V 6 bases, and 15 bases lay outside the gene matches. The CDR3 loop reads CSAAGGLNRKHQETQYF. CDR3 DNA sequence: TGCAGTGCCGCGGGGGGCCTAAACAGAAAACACCAAGAGACCCAGTACTTC.

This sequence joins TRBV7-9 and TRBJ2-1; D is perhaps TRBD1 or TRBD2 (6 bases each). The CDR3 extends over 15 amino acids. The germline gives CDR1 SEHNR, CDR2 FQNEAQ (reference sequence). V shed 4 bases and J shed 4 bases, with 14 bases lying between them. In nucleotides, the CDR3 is TGTGCCAGCAGCTCGGAGTCGGGGGCTTACAATGAGCAGTTCTTC. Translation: CASSSESGAYNEQFF.

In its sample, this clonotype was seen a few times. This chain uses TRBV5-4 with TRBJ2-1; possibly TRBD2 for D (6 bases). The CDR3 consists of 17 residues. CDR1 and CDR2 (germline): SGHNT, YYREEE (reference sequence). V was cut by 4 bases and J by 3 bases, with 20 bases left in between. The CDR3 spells CASSAISGTRNYNEQFF. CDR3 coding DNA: TGTGCCAGCAGCGCCATCTCCGGGACTCGCAACTACAATGAGCAGTTCTTC.

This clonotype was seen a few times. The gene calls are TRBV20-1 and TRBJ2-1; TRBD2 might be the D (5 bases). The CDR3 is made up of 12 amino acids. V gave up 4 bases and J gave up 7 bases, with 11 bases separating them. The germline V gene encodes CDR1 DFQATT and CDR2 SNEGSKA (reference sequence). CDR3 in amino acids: CSATPGSNEQFF. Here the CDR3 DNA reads TGCAGTGCTACCCCGGGATCAAATGAGCAGTTCTTC.

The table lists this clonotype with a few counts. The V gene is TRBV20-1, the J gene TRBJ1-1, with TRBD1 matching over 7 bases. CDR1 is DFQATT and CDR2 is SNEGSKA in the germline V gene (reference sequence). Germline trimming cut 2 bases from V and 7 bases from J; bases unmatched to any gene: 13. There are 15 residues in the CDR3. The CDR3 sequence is CSARSGSGGGGEAFF. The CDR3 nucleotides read TGCAGTGCTAGAAGCGGTTCAGGGGGAGGTGGTGAAGCTTTCTTT.

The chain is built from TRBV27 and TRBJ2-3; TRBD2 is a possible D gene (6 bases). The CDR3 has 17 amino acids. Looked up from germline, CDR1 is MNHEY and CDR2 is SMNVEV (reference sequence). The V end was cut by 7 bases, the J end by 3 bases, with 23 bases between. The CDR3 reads CASTRRSRLARTDTQYF. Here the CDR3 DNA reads TGTGCCAGCACCAGACGAAGTAGGCTAGCGAGAACAGATACGCAGTATTTT.

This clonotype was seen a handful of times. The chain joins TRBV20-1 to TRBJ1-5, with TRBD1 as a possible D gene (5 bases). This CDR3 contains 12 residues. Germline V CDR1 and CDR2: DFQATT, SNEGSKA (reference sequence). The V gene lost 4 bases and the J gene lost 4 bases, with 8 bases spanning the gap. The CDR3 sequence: CSANRRNQPQHF. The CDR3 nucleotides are TGCAGTGCTAACAGGCGGAATCAGCCCCAGCATTTT.

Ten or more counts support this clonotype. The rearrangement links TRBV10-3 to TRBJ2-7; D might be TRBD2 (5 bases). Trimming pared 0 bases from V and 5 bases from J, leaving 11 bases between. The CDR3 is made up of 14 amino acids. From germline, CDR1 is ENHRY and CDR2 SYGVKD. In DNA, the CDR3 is TGTGCCATCAGTGAGTCGAGGGCCGGGCACGAGCAGTACTTC. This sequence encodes CAISESRAGHEQYF.

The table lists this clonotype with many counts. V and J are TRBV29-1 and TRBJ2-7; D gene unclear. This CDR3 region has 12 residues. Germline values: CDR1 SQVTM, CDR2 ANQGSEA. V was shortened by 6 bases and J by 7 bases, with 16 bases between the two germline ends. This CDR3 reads CSVSDILGEQYF. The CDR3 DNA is TGCAGCGTCTCCGACATCCTGGGGGAGCAGTACTTC.

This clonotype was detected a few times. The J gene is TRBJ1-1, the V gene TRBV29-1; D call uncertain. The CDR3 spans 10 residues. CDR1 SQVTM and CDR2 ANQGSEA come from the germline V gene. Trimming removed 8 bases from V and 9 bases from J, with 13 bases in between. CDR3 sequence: CSSGPPKAFF. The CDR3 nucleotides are TGCAGCTCCGGACCTCCCAAAGCTTTCTTT.

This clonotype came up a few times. CDR3 sequence reads: CATSRGLAGEYEQYF. The CDR3 DNA follows: TGTGCCACCAGCAGGGGACTAGCGGGAGAGTACGAGCAGTACTTC. The gene calls are TRBV15 and TRBJ2-7; 14 bases align to TRBD2. Germline CDR1 LNHNV, CDR2 YYDKDF (reference sequence). There are 15 residues in the CDR3. V was clipped by 3 bases and J by 4 bases; unmatched bases: 2.

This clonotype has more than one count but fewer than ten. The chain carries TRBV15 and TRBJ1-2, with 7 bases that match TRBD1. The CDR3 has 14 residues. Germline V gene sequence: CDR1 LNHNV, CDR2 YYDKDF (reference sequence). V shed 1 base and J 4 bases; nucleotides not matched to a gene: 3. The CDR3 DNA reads TGTGCCACCAGCAGAGGCCGGACAGGCTATGGCTACACCTTC. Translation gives CATSRGRTGYGYTF.

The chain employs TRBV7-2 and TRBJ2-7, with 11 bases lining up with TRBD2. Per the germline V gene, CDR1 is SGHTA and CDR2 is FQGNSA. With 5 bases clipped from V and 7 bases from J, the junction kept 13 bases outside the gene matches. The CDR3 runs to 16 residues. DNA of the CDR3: TGTGCCAGCAGCCCCCGTAGCGGGGGGGCCGGTTATGAGCAGTACTTC. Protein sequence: CASSPRSGGAGYEQYF.

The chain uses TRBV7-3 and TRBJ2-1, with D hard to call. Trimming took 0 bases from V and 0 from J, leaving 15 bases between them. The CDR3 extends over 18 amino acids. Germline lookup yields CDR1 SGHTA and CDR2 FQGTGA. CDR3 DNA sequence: TGTGCCAGCAGCTTAACGTTGACCCCCATTCTCTCCTACAATGAGCAGTTCTTC. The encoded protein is CASSLTLTPILSYNEQFF. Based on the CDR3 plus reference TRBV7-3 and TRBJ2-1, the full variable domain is GAGVSQTPSNKVTEKGKYVELRCDPISGHTALYWYRQSLGQGPEFLIYFQGTGAADDSGLPNDRFFAVRPEGSVSTLKIQRTERGDSAVYLCASSLTLTPILSYNEQFFGPGTRLTVL.

As DNA, the CDR3 is TGCAGTGCTAGCGGAGGGGGAAAGGGTTTGGCCAAAAACATTCAGTACTTC. It yields the protein CSASGGGKGLAKNIQYF. The gene calls are TRBV20-1 and TRBJ2-4; D is perhaps TRBD1 or TRBD2 (6 bases each). V lost 3 bases and J 1 base, leaving 19 bases between the germline ends. Germline CDR1 DFQATT, CDR2 SNEGSKA (reference sequence). The CDR3 covers 17 residues.

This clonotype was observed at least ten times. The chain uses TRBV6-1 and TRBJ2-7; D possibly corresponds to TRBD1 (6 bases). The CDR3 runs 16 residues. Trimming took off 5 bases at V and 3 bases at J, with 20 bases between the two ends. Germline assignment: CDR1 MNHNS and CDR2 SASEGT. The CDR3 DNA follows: TGTGCCAGCAGTCAACTCTGGGACACCAGAGGCTACGAGCAGTACTTC. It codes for CASSQLWDTRGYEQYF.

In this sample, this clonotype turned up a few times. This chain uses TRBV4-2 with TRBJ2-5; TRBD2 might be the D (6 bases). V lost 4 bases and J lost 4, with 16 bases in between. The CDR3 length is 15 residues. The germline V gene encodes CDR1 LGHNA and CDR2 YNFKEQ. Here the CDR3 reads CASSPQFGSTETQYF. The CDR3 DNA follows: TGTGCCAGCAGCCCGCAGTTCGGGAGCACAGAGACCCAGTACTTC.

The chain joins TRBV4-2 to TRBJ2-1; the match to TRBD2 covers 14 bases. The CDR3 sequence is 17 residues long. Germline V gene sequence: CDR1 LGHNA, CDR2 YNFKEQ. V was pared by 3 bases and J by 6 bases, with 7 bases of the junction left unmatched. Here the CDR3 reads CASSQGAGLAGVNEQFF. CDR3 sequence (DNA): TGTGCCAGCAGCCAGGGGGCGGGACTAGCGGGAGTCAATGAGCAGTTCTTC.

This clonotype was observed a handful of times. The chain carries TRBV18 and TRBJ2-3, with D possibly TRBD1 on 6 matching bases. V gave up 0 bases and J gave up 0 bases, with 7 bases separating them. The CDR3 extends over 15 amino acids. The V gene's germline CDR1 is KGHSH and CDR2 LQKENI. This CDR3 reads CASSPPTGSTDTQYF. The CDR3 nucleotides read TGTGCCAGCTCACCACCGACAGGCAGCACAGATACGCAGTATTTT. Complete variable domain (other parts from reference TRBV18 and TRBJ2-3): NAGVMQNPRHLVRRRGQEARLRCSPMKGHSHVYWYRQLPEEGLKFMVYLQKENIIDESGMPKERFSAEFPKEGPSILRIQQVVRGDSAAYFCASSPPTGSTDTQYFGPGTRLTVL.

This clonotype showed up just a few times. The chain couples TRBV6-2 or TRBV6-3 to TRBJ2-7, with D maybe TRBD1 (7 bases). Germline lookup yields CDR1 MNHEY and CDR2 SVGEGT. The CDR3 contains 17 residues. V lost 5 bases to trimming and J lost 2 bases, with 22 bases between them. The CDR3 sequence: CASSLRRDREAAYEQYF. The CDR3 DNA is TGTGCCAGCAGTCTAAGGCGGGACAGAGAGGCCGCCTACGAGCAGTACTTC.

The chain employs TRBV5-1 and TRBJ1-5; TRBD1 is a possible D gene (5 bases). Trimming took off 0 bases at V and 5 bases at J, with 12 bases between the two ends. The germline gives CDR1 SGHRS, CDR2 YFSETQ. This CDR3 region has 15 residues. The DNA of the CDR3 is TGCGCCAGCAGCTTGGCTCCGGGGGGTGATCAGCCCCAGCATTTT. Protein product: CASSLAPGGDQPQHF.

The CDR3 DNA reads TGCAGCGTTGCGGGAGGGCCTAATGAAAAACTGTTTTTT. It codes for CSVAGGPNEKLFF. V usage is TRBV29-1 and J usage is TRBJ1-4, with unresolved D. V was shortened by 4 bases and J by 3 bases, with 9 bases between the two germline ends. The CDR3 sequence is 13 residues long. Germline-derived CDR1 and CDR2 are SQVTM and ANQGSEA.

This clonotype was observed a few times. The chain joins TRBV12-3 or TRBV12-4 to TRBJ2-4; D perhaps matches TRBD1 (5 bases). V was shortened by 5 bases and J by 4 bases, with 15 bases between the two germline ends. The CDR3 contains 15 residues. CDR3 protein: CASSNQGVKKNIQYF. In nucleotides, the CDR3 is TGTGCCAGCAGTAACCAGGGTGTCAAAAAAAACATTCAGTACTTC.

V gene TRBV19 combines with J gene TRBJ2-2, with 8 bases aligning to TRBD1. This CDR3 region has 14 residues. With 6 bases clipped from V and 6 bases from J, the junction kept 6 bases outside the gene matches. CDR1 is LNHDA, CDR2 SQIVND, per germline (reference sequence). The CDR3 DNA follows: TGTGCCAGTAGAGGACAGGGAGTAGCCGGGGAGCTGTTTTTT. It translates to CASRGQGVAGELFF.

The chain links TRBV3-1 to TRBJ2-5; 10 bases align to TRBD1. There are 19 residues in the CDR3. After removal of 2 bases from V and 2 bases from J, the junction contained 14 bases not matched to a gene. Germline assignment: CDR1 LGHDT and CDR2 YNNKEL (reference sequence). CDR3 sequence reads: CASSQQTGGIVVIQETQYF. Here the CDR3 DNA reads TGTGCCAGCAGCCAACAGACAGGGGGCATTGTTGTCATACAAGAGACCCAGTACTTC.

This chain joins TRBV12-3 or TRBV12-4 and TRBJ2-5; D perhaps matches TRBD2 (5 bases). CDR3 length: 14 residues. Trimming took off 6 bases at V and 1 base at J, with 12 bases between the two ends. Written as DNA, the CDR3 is TGTGCCAGCAGGGTACTAGGTTCCCAAGAGACCCAGTACTTC. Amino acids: CASRVLGSQETQYF.

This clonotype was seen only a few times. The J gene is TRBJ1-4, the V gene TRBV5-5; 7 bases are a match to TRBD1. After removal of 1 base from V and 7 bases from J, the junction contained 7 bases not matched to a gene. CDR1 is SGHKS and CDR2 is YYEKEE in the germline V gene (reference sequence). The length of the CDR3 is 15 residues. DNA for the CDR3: TGTGCCAGCAGCTTGTTCACACAGGGGACTGAAAAACTGTTTTTT. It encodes CASSLFTQGTEKLFF.

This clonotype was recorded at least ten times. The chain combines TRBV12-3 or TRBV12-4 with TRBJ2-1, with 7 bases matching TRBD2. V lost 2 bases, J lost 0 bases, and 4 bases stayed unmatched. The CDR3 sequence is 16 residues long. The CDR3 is CASSLHGGSSYNEQFF. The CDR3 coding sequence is TGTGCCAGCAGTTTACACGGGGGGAGCTCCTACAATGAGCAGTTCTTC.

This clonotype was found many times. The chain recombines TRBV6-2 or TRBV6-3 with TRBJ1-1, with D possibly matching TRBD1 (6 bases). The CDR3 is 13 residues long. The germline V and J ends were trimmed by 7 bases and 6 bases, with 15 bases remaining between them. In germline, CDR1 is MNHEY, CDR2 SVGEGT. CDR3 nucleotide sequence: TGTGCCAGCATCCTACAGGGACGGGCTGAAGCTTTCTTT. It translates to CASILQGRAEAFF.

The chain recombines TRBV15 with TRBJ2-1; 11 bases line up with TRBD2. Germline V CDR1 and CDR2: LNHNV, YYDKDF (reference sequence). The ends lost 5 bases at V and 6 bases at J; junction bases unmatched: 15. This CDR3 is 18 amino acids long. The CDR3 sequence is CATSPQGITSGSGNEQFF. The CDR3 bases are TGTGCCACCAGCCCCCAGGGGATAACTAGCGGGAGTGGCAATGAGCAGTTCTTC.